One and the same sample provided the 24 T cell receptor beta chains below, sequenced in a study of T cells after yellow fever vaccination. TCRdb re-analysed the 5' RACE reads in MiXCR, keeping a single row per CDR3 protein. The sample has about 360,000 distinct CDR3 sequences; roughly 6.2% are singletons. The sample consisted of PBMCs, taken 5 days after the yellow fever booster vaccination. These receptors originate from a man aged 25 to 45 who received the YFV17D yellow fever vaccine.

The chain uses TRBV9 and TRBJ1-1; TRBD1 matches at 7 bases. There are 15 residues in the CDR3. CDR1 is SGDLS, CDR2 YYNGEE, per germline. The V gene end was trimmed by 0 bases and the J gene end by 8 bases; junction bases not matched to a gene: 10. CDR3 sequence reads: CASSVARQGVSEAFF. The CDR3 nucleotides are TGTGCCAGCAGCGTAGCTAGGCAGGGGGTCTCAGAAGCTTTCTTT.

This sequence joins TRBV7-9 and TRBJ2-1; 8 bases are shared with TRBD2. CDR1 is SEHNR and CDR2 is FQNEAQ in the germline V gene (reference sequence). The CDR3 is 15 amino acids. V shed 7 bases, J shed 6 bases, and the junction held 11 bases outside the gene matches. The CDR3 DNA sequence: TGTGCCAGCACCCCCCGCGGGAGCGGGAGCAATGAGCAGTTCTTC. It codes for CASTPRGSGSNEQFF.

The sample holds a few counts of this clonotype. The rearrangement links TRBV5-1 to TRBJ2-7; D remains unclear. The ends were cut back, 0 bases at V and 2 bases at J, with 9 bases in the middle. From germline, CDR1 is SGHRS and CDR2 YFSETQ. There are 14 residues in the CDR3. Here the CDR3 DNA reads TGCGCCAGCAGCTTGGAACCTCCCACCTACGAGCAGTACTTC. This translates into CASSLEPPTYEQYF. The full variable domain, its missing parts supplied by reference TRBV5-1 and TRBJ2-7, is KAGVTQTPRYLIKTRGQQVTLSCSPISGHRSVSWYQQTPGQGLQFLFEYFSETQRNKGNFPGRFSGRQFSNSRSEMNVSTLELGDSALYLCASSLEPPTYEQYFGPGTRLTVT.

This clonotype has only a few counts. The chain has TRBV12-3 or TRBV12-4 and TRBJ2-1, with 10 bases lining up with TRBD1. The CDR3 has 13 residues. J gave up 8 bases and V 7 bases, and 5 bases lay outside the gene matches. Written as DNA, the CDR3 is TGTGCCAGCAAGACAGGGGGCTTGGATGAGCAGTTCTTC. Its protein is CASKTGGLDEQFF.

This clonotype was seen a few times. The chain is built from TRBV29-1 and TRBJ1-1; 7 positions agree with TRBD1. CDR1 is SQVTM and CDR2 is ANQGSEA in the germline V gene. V lost 5 bases, J lost 3 bases, and 3 bases stayed unmatched. The CDR3 consists of 12 residues. CDR3 loop: CSVSQGDTEAFF. As DNA, the CDR3 is TGCAGCGTTTCGCAGGGGGACACTGAAGCTTTCTTT.

The J gene is TRBJ2-1, the V gene TRBV12-3 or TRBV12-4, with TRBD2 matching over 12 bases. The CDR3 runs to 14 residues. The V and J ends lost 6 bases and 8 bases, in that order; junction bases with no gene match: 5. CDR3 nucleotides: TGTGCCAGCAGCACCAGACTAGCGGGAGATGAGCAGTTCTTC. Protein product: CASSTRLAGDEQFF.

This clonotype was counted ten times or more. The CDR3 DNA reads TGTGCCAGCAGCTCTCCGACTAGCGGGAGGGGGGGTCGGGAGCTGTTTTTT. This encodes CASSSPTSGRGGRELFF. The chain joins TRBV7-2 to TRBJ2-2, with TRBD2 identical over 14 bases. The CDR3 totals 17 residues. Per the germline V gene, CDR1 is SGHTA and CDR2 is FQGNSA. V lost 4 bases and J lost 9; bases outside the gene matches: 10.

The chain uses TRBV27 and TRBJ2-2; D is undetermined. Trimming took off 3 bases at V and 5 bases at J, with 4 bases between the two ends. Germline CDR1 is MNHEY and CDR2 is SMNVEV (reference sequence). CDR3 length equals 12 residues. CDR3: CASSFLTGELFF. CDR3 nucleotide sequence: TGTGCCAGCAGTTTTCTGACCGGGGAGCTGTTTTTT.

This clonotype was seen repeatedly, ten times or more. The V gene is TRBV9, the J gene TRBJ2-2, with D unclear. From germline, CDR1 is SGDLS and CDR2 YYNGEE. The V end lost 0 bases, the J end lost 6 bases, and 6 bases lay between the germline ends. The length of the CDR3 is 13 residues. The CDR3 loop is CASSVGGSGELFF. CDR3 nucleotides: TGTGCCAGCAGCGTAGGGGGATCCGGGGAGCTGTTTTTT.

The rearrangement links TRBV12-3 or TRBV12-4 to TRBJ2-6, with 7 bases lining up with TRBD1. CDR3 length: 16 residues. J gave up 4 bases and V 1 base, and 4 bases lay outside the gene matches. CDR3 sequence: CASSLVQGVGANVLTF. Here the CDR3 DNA reads TGTGCCAGCAGTTTAGTTCAGGGGGTCGGGGCCAACGTCCTGACTTTC.

V usage is TRBV29-1 and J usage is TRBJ2-7; D is perhaps TRBD1 (6 bases). The CDR3 sequence is 14 residues long. Trimming took off 5 bases at V and 4 bases at J, with 18 bases between the two ends. Germline CDR1 SQVTM, CDR2 ANQGSEA. In DNA form, the CDR3 reads TGCAGCGTTTCTCCATCGACAGGTCCGTACGAGCAGTACTTC. Its protein product is CSVSPSTGPYEQYF.

This clonotype was counted many times. This rearrangement joins TRBV15 to TRBJ1-2; D gene ambiguous. The CDR3 runs to 14 residues. V dropped 5 bases and J dropped 0 bases, with 10 bases sitting between them. CDR1 LNHNV and CDR2 YYDKDF come from the germline V gene (reference sequence). The CDR3 loop is CATSFPTPNYGYTF. The CDR3 region has the DNA TGTGCCACCAGCTTCCCGACGCCTAACTATGGCTACACCTTC.

This clonotype was seen more than once but under ten times. This chain links TRBV12-5 with TRBJ2-2; TRBD2 matches 10 bases. Germline CDR1 reads LGHNT; CDR2 reads FRNRAP. V gave up 3 bases and J gave up 0 bases; unmatched junction bases: 7. The CDR3 is made up of 18 amino acids. The CDR3 DNA reads as TGTGCTAGTGGTTTTAGGCTAGCGGGGGCCGCGAACACCGGGGAGCTGTTTTTT. Protein product: CASGFRLAGAANTGELFF.

Details on this clonotype: Just one base apart from a much larger clone, this may be a read error. The J gene is TRBJ2-3, the V gene TRBV6-5; 8 nucleotides agree with TRBD2. Per the germline V gene, CDR1 is MNHEY and CDR2 is SVGAGI. There are 14 residues in the CDR3. Unmatched junction bases numbered 0, after V lost 4 bases and J lost 0 bases. Here the CDR3 reads CASSSSGSTDTQYF. The CDR3 DNA reads as TGTGCCAGCAGTTCTAGCGGGAGCACAGATACGCAGTATTTT.

The gene calls are TRBV2 and TRBJ2-1; 9 bases align to TRBD1. Germline V gives CDR1 SNHLY, CDR2 FYNNEI. This CDR3 has 15 residues. V was clipped by 7 bases and J by 6 bases; unmatched bases: 10. CDR3 DNA sequence: TGTGCCAGCACTCCCACCGGGACAGGGCTCAATGAGCAGTTCTTC. Its protein is CASTPTGTGLNEQFF.

Only a few counts were recorded for this clonotype. The chain links TRBV12-3 or TRBV12-4 to TRBJ2-1, with 10 bases identical to TRBD2. The CDR3 has 18 residues. After removal of 5 bases from V and 7 bases from J, the junction contained 17 bases not matched to a gene. The CDR3 DNA reads TGTGCCAGCAGTCCCATAAAAGATACTAGCGGGAATGTGAATGAGCAGTTCTTC. This codes for CASSPIKDTSGNVNEQFF.

This clonotype was picked up many times. This chain connects TRBV10-3 to TRBJ2-4; 12 bases align to TRBD2. Germline V gene lookup returns CDR1 ENHRY and CDR2 SYGVKD. This CDR3 contains 16 residues. The V segment lost 2 bases and the J segment 4 bases; nucleotides outside the gene matches: 3. As DNA, the CDR3 is TGTGCCATCAGTGAGCAGACTAGCGGGGGAAAAAACATTCAGTACTTC. Amino acid sequence: CAISEQTSGGKNIQYF.

In this sample, this clonotype turned up a few times. This sequence joins TRBV15 and TRBJ1-6; D gene ambiguous. Per the germline V gene, CDR1 is LNHNV and CDR2 is YYDKDF (reference sequence). CDR3 length: 12 amino acids. Trimming removed 5 bases from V and 8 bases from J, with 7 bases in between. The CDR3 nucleotides read TGTGCCACCAGCCGAGCAGATTCACCCCTCCACTTT. It yields the protein CATSRADSPLHF.

The chain couples TRBV20-1 to TRBJ1-2; D ambiguous. Between the trimmed V and J ends, which lost 1 base and 2 bases, there was a span of 2 bases. The CDR3 length is 11 residues. CDR1 DFQATT and CDR2 SNEGSKA come from the germline V gene (reference sequence). The CDR3, as DNA: TGCAGTGCTAGAGCAAACTATGGCTACACCTTC. As protein: CSARANYGYTF.

This clonotype appeared a few times. The chain carries TRBV12-3 or TRBV12-4 and TRBJ1-2; a weak D match, TRBD1 (5 bases). V lost 0 bases, J lost 4 bases, and 9 bases lay in between. This CDR3 is built from 14 residues. CDR3 region: CASSLAAQGYGYTF. The DNA for the CDR3 is TGTGCCAGCAGTTTAGCCGCGCAGGGCTATGGCTACACCTTC.

For the CDR3, the DNA is TGCGCCAGCACCCGGGACAGCCCCTATGGCTACACCTTC. It codes for CASTRDSPYGYTF. The V and J genes are TRBV5-1 and TRBJ1-2, with TRBD1 matching 7 bases. The CDR3 is made up of 13 amino acids. Germline V gene lookup returns CDR1 SGHRS and CDR2 YFSETQ. V was clipped by 6 bases and J by 4 bases; unmatched bases: 6. The full variable domain, rest sourced from reference TRBV5-1 and TRBJ1-2, is KAGVTQTPRYLIKTRGQQVTLSCSPISGHRSVSWYQQTPGQGLQFLFEYFSETQRNKGNFPGRFSGRQFSNSRSEMNVSTLELGDSALYLCASTRDSPYGYTFGSGTRLTVV.

This clonotype occurred a few times. The genes are TRBV6-1 and TRBJ2-3; possible D gene TRBD1, 5 bases. The CDR3 spans 13 residues. Trimming removed 6 bases at V and 2 bases at J, with 9 bases between. Germline V gives CDR1 MNHNS, CDR2 SASEGT. CDR3: CASSLTATDTQYF. In DNA form, the CDR3 reads TGTGCCAGCAGCTTGACAGCCACAGATACGCAGTATTTT.

The chain carries TRBV11-2 and TRBJ2-7; tentatively, D is TRBD1 or TRBD2 (5 bases each). The germline CDR1 and CDR2 sequences are SGHAT and FQNNGV. The CDR3 covers 20 residues. The ends were cut back, 0 bases at V and 0 bases at J, with 24 bases in the middle. CDR3 sequence reads: CASSLDLDVGAAGSSYEQYF. The CDR3 DNA follows: TGTGCCAGCAGCTTAGATTTGGACGTAGGGGCCGCAGGGAGCTCCTACGAGCAGTACTTC.

This clonotype was seen repeatedly, ten times or more. The chain couples TRBV6-5 to TRBJ2-5; TRBD1 matches at 8 bases. CDR3 length: 14 residues. Germline CDR1 reads MNHEY; CDR2 reads SVGAGI. Unmatched junction bases numbered 3, after V lost 4 bases and J lost 2 bases. The CDR3 spells CASSFGTGQETQYF. In DNA form, the CDR3 reads TGTGCCAGCAGTTTCGGGACAGGTCAAGAGACCCAGTACTTC.